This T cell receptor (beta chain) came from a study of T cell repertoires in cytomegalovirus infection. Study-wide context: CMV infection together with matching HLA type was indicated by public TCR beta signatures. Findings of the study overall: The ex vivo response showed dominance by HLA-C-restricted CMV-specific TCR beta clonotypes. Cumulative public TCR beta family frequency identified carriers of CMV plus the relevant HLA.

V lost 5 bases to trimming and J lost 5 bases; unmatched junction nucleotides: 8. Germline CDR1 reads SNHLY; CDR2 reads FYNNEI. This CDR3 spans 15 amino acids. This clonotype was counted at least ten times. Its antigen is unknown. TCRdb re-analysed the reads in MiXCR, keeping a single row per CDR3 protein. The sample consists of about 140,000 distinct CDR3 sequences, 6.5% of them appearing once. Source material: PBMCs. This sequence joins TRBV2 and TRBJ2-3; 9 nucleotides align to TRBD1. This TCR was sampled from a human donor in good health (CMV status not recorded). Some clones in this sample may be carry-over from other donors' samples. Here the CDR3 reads CASSLPGQGRDTQYF. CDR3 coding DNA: TGTGCCAGCAGTCTACCGGGACAGGGTAGAGATACGCAGTATTTT.